These 26 T cell receptor beta chains share one sample of origin, sequenced in a study of regulatory T cells in long-lasting Graves disease. The time point here: newly diagnosed GD, antithyroid drugs for less than 3 months. RNA isolated from PBMCs was used to make the TCR library. iRepertoire HTBI primers and Arm-PCR of CDR3 regions built TCR beta libraries. Each CDR3 protein is one row after TCRdb ran MiXCR on the multiplex PCR reads. The sample has roughly 350,000 distinct CDR3 sequences, 16% seen once. The same sample was also studied in work on T cells in Graves' hyperthyroidism and ophthalmopathy.

This material consisted of peripheral blood mononuclear cells (PBMCs), taken at new diagnosis, from a patient treated with antithyroid drugs. These receptors came from a woman aged 18-29 years with Graves disease.

Ten or more counts support this clonotype. The chain carries TRBV30 and TRBJ2-7; a possible D gene is TRBD1 (6 bases). Germline V lookup: CDR1 GTSNPN, CDR2 SVGIG (reference sequence). V lost 0 bases and J 4 bases, leaving 10 bases between the germline ends. The CDR3 is 13 amino acids. CDR3 region: CAWSVLQGYEQYF. Here the CDR3 DNA reads TGTGCCTGGAGTGTATTACAGGGTTACGAGCAGTACTTC.

This clonotype was recorded many times. The rearrangement links TRBV6-2 or TRBV6-3 to TRBJ2-1, with D possibly being TRBD2 (6 bases). Trimming took off 2 bases at V and 7 bases at J, with 6 bases between the two ends. This CDR3 is built from 12 residues. Germline V lookup: CDR1 MNHEY, CDR2 SVGEGT. In nucleotides, the CDR3 is TGTGCCAGCAGTTACCGGGGGAATGAGCAGTTCTTC. It yields the protein CASSYRGNEQFF.

This clonotype was seen just once. The genes are TRBV19 and TRBJ1-1, with D possibly TRBD1 on 6 matching bases. This CDR3 contains 13 residues. Germline lookup yields CDR1 LNHDA and CDR2 SQIVND (reference sequence). Deletions cut 7 bases from V and 5 bases from J, with 14 bases between. The DNA of the CDR3 is TGTGCCAGTAAGATGGGGGGCGAGACTGAAGCTTTCTTT. It is translated as CASKMGGETEAFF. The full variable domain, completed using reference TRBV19 and TRBJ1-1, is DGGITQSPKYLFRKEGQNVTLSCEQNLNHDAMYWYRQDPGQGLRLIYYSQIVNDFQKGDIAEGYSVSREKKESFPLTVTSAQKNPTAFYLCASKMGGETEAFFGQGTRLTVV.

Only a few counts were recorded for this clonotype. This chain uses TRBV20-1 with TRBJ1-5; D unresolved. Germline assignment: CDR1 DFQATT and CDR2 SNEGSKA (reference sequence). The CDR3 consists of 13 residues. Deletions cut 0 bases from V and 0 bases from J, with 3 bases between. CDR3 nucleotides: TGCAGTGCTAGAGACTATAGCAATCAGCCCCAGCATTTT. Translation gives CSARDYSNQPQHF.

The rearrangement uses TRBV13 and TRBJ2-4; D call uncertain. Trimming removed 0 bases at V and 2 bases at J, with 5 bases between. Per the germline V gene, CDR1 is PRHDT and CDR2 is FYEKMQ (reference sequence). CDR3 length equals 14 residues. CDR3 DNA sequence: TGTGCCAGCAGCTTAGGTACCACCAAAAACATTCAGTACTTC. Residues: CASSLGTTKNIQYF.

This clonotype was seen at least ten times. The chain carries TRBV7-2 and TRBJ2-7, with TRBD2 as a possible D gene (5 bases). The CDR3 loop spans 12 amino acids. V was cut by 5 bases and J by 4 bases, with 9 bases left in between. CDR1 and CDR2 (germline): SGHTA, FQGNSA. The DNA for the CDR3 is TGTGCCAGCAGCGAGACGGGATACGAGCAGTACTTC. Protein sequence: CASSETGYEQYF.

The V call is TRBV19, the J call TRBJ1-1; no definite D call. The CDR3 loop spans 12 amino acids. CDR1 and CDR2 (germline): LNHDA, SQIVND (reference sequence). V was trimmed by 4 bases and J by 3 bases, leaving 6 bases between them. Here the CDR3 DNA reads TGTGCCAGTAGTAAACAACACACTGAAGCTTTCTTT. Translated, it gives CASSKQHTEAFF. The whole variable domain, filled in from reference TRBV19 and TRBJ1-1, reads DGGITQSPKYLFRKEGQNVTLSCEQNLNHDAMYWYRQDPGQGLRLIYYSQIVNDFQKGDIAEGYSVSREKKESFPLTVTSAQKNPTAFYLCASSKQHTEAFFGQGTRLTVV.

This clonotype was detected only a few times. The junction departs from germline at one end; a sequencing error may be responsible. V gene TRBV6-1 combines with J gene TRBJ1-5; D gene uncertain. This CDR3 spans 12 amino acids. Germline V lookup: CDR1 MNHNS, CDR2 SASEGT. The CDR3 region has the DNA TGTGCCAGCACTGAAGTTGATCAGCCCCAGCATTTT. This translates into CASTEVDQPQHF.

Ten or more counts support this clonotype. The CDR3 region is CASASGVDNEQFF. The CDR3 DNA is TGCGCCAGCGCTAGCGGGGTTGACAATGAGCAGTTCTTC. The V gene is TRBV5-1, the J gene TRBJ2-1; TRBD2 matches at 9 bases. Germline V gene sequence: CDR1 SGHRS, CDR2 YFSETQ. There are 13 residues in the CDR3. V dropped 7 bases and J dropped 5; count of bases not matched to a gene: 4.

At least ten counts were recorded for this clonotype. The chain has TRBV3-1 and TRBJ2-7; D is possibly TRBD2 (5 bases). CDR3 length equals 13 residues. The V end lost 7 bases, the J end lost 4 bases, and 14 bases lay between the germline ends. The germline V gene has CDR1 LGHDT and CDR2 YNNKEL (reference sequence). The CDR3 DNA sequence: TGTGCCAGCATGGGAGAGACGGGGTACGAGCAGTACTTC. This translates into CASMGETGYEQYF.

Comment on this clonotype: This sequence may be a read error, since a much larger clone differs from it by one base. The chain joins TRBV6-1 to TRBJ2-7; 13 positions match TRBD2. Germline CDR1 and CDR2: MNHNS and SASEGT. There are 19 residues in the CDR3. CDR3 sequence reads: CANSTMGGLAGQSSYEQYF. As DNA, the CDR3 is TGTGCCAACAGTACGATGGGGGGACTAGCGGGGCAAAGCTCCTACGAGCAGTACTTC.

This clonotype was observed a few times. CDR3 sequence reads: CASSLDWKGYNEQFF. The CDR3 DNA is TGTGCCAGCAGCTTGGACTGGAAGGGTTACAATGAGCAGTTCTTC. The chain couples TRBV5-5 to TRBJ2-1; D is unresolved. The germline V gene encodes CDR1 SGHKS and CDR2 YYEKEE (reference sequence). This CDR3 has 15 residues. Between the trimmed V and J ends, which lost 0 bases and 4 bases, there was a span of 11 bases.

This clonotype was seen a few times. The V call is TRBV10-3, the J call TRBJ2-2, with D perhaps matching TRBD1 (7 bases). Germline V gene lookup returns CDR1 ENHRY and CDR2 SYGVKD. V gave up 6 bases and J gave up 4 bases, with 15 bases separating them. The length of the CDR3 is 15 residues. CDR3 in DNA: TGTGCCATCAGGCCGACAGGGAGGTCCACCGGGGAGCTGTTTTTT. Amino acid sequence: CAIRPTGRSTGELFF.

This clonotype was recorded at least ten times. The V and J genes are TRBV19 and TRBJ2-7, with D perhaps TRBD1 (6 bases). The CDR3 extends over 13 amino acids. V lost 6 bases and J lost 2, with 11 bases in between. CDR1 and CDR2 from the germline V gene are LNHDA and SQIVND (reference sequence). CDR3 nucleotide sequence: TGTGCCAGTAGCCTGGACAGTCCCTACGAGCAGTACTTC. This gives the protein CASSLDSPYEQYF. The whole variable domain, filled in from reference TRBV19 and TRBJ2-7, reads DGGITQSPKYLFRKEGQNVTLSCEQNLNHDAMYWYRQDPGQGLRLIYYSQIVNDFQKGDIAEGYSVSREKKESFPLTVTSAQKNPTAFYLCASSLDSPYEQYFGPGTRLTVT.

The table lists this clonotype with many counts. The chain is built from TRBV5-4 and TRBJ1-1, with TRBD1 matching over 10 bases. With 4 bases clipped from V and 3 bases from J, the junction kept 6 bases outside the gene matches. Germline values: CDR1 SGHNT, CDR2 YYREEE (reference sequence). The CDR3 is made up of 15 amino acids. The CDR3 DNA reads as TGTGCCAGCAGCGACCGGGACAGGGGCGACACTGAAGCTTTCTTT. This codes for CASSDRDRGDTEAFF.

In its sample, this clonotype was seen many times. The chain is built from TRBV27 and TRBJ2-7, with a possible D match to TRBD2 (6 bases). Germline CDR1 and CDR2: MNHEY and SMNVEV (reference sequence). Trimming cost V 3 bases and J 0 bases, with 12 bases left between them. The CDR3 extends over 15 amino acids. The CDR3 nucleotides read TGTGCCAGCAGTTTGGAGGGATTCCCCTCCTACGAGCAGTACTTC. Protein product: CASSLEGFPSYEQYF.

This clonotype was counted at least ten times. The chain links TRBV20-1 to TRBJ2-3; D is ambiguous. Germline V gene lookup returns CDR1 DFQATT and CDR2 SNEGSKA (reference sequence). The CDR3 loop spans 12 amino acids. The V and J ends lost 2 bases and 6 bases respectively, with 9 bases between them. The CDR3 DNA follows: TGCAGTGCTAGACCAACTTCGGATACGCAGTATTTT. It translates to CSARPTSDTQYF.

This clonotype was counted ten times or more. The chain recombines TRBV7-9 with TRBJ2-1; D perhaps matches TRBD1 (6 bases). The end of the DNA fits TRBJ2-5 better, so the J call may be wrong. CDR1 is SEHNR, CDR2 FQNEAQ, per germline (reference sequence). CDR3 size: 16 residues. The CDR3 here is CASSLPDRDTQETQYF. The CDR3 DNA reads as TGTGCCAGCAGCTTACCAGACCGGGACACCCAAGAGACCCAGTACTTC.

This clonotype has ten or more counts. This sequence joins TRBV6-1 and TRBJ1-1; the D gene is possibly TRBD1 (6 bases). The CDR3 runs to 12 residues. Germline V gene lookup returns CDR1 MNHNS and CDR2 SASEGT. Trimming cost V 6 bases and J 6 bases, with 11 bases left between them. CDR3 nucleotides: TGTGCCAGCAGCAGGGGTGCTGCTGAAGCTTTCTTT. Protein product: CASSRGAAEAFF.

This clonotype was observed a handful of times. An end of the junction does not agree with germline; a read error may underlie this. This chain connects TRBV2 to TRBJ2-3; unclear D gene. TRBJ2-7 explains the end of the DNA better; the J call may be wrong. Germline values: CDR1 SNHLY, CDR2 FYNNEI. This CDR3 spans 12 amino acids. CDR3: CASREDTHEQYF. The DNA of the CDR3 is TGTGCCAGCAGGGAAGACACACACGAGCAGTACTTC.

Many counts were recorded for this clonotype. The gene calls are TRBV11-2 and TRBJ1-4; perhaps TRBD1 as D (6 bases). This CDR3 is built from 16 residues. In germline, CDR1 is SGHAT, CDR2 FQNNGV. Trimming removed 1 base at V and 14 bases at J, with 23 bases between. As DNA, the CDR3 is TGTGCCAGCAGCTTAGGCGGGGCAGGGGCACCCCGTGGGCTGTTTTTT. This gives the protein CASSLGGAGAPRGLFF.

The genes are TRBV5-8 and TRBJ1-1; D may be TRBD1 (6 bases). Germline CDR1 is SGHTS and CDR2 is YDEGEE. The CDR3 runs 17 residues. The V gene lost 2 bases and the J gene lost 4 bases, with 21 bases spanning the gap. CDR3 region: CASSLNRDTRGRTEAFF. The CDR3 DNA reads as TGTGCCAGCAGCTTAAACCGGGACACCCGAGGGCGCACTGAAGCTTTCTTT.

This clonotype was observed many times. V usage is TRBV9 and J usage is TRBJ2-3; 13 nucleotides agree with TRBD2. This CDR3 is built from 15 residues. V shed 2 bases, J shed 6 bases, and the junction held 3 bases outside the gene matches. Germline V CDR1 and CDR2: SGDLS, YYNGEE. The CDR3 region is CASSVGTSGKDTQYF. Here the CDR3 DNA reads TGTGCCAGCAGCGTGGGGACTAGCGGGAAGGATACGCAGTATTTT.

This clonotype was counted many times. The chain couples TRBV12-5 to TRBJ2-1; TRBD1 matches at 10 bases. The CDR3 has 15 residues. Germline lookup yields CDR1 LGHNT and CDR2 FRNRAP. Trimming at V came to 7 bases and at J to 7 bases, leaving 10 bases not matched to a gene. The CDR3: CASDPYGTGENEQFF. DNA of the CDR3: TGTGCTAGTGATCCTTACGGGACAGGGGAAAATGAGCAGTTCTTC.

This clonotype was counted many times. This sequence joins TRBV6-1 and TRBJ1-1, with TRBD1 matching 9 bases. Per germline, CDR1 MNHNS and CDR2 SASEGT. The ends lost 5 bases at V and 4 bases at J; junction bases unmatched: 8. CDR3 length: 15 residues. The CDR3 reads CASSPGQGWGTEAFF. The CDR3, as DNA: TGTGCCAGCAGTCCTGGACAGGGGTGGGGCACTGAAGCTTTCTTT.

In this sample, this clonotype turned up a few times. The chain combines TRBV7-9 with TRBJ1-4; D is unresolved. Germline assignment: CDR1 SEHNR and CDR2 FQNEAQ (reference sequence). The CDR3 runs 15 residues. V lost 3 bases and J lost 4, with 12 bases in between. The CDR3 DNA is TGTGCCAGCAGCTTGAAGACCGGGATTAATGAAAAACTGTTTTTT. It encodes CASSLKTGINEKLFF. Full variable domain (rest looked up from reference TRBV7-9 and TRBJ1-4): DTGVSQNPRHKITKRGQNVTFRCDPISEHNRLYWYRQTLGQGPEFLTYFQNEAQLEKSRLLSDRFSAERPKGSFSTLEIQRTEQGDSAMYLCASSLKTGINEKLFFGSGTQLSVL.